The 13 T cell receptor beta chains below all came from one sample that was sequenced in a study of blood T cells in healthy people across ages. Sample-barcoded 5' priming and a J-beta primer mix drove a second PCR of roughly 6 to 12 cycles. From the 5' RACE reads, TCRdb called clonotypes with MiXCR, one entry per CDR3 protein. Of 1.6 million or so distinct CDR3 sequences listed, approximately 32% were seen once; the top ten hold about 10%. Sequenced material: blood. The receptors stem from a woman aged 25 to 39 in good health.

The chain combines TRBV6-5 with TRBJ2-2; tentatively, D is TRBD2 (5 bases). Germline V gene data show CDR1 as MNHEY and CDR2 as SVGAGI. The germline V and J ends were trimmed by 7 bases and 1 base, with 16 bases remaining between them. The CDR3 length is 16 residues. The CDR3 sequence: CASIPDFPWNTGELFF. CDR3 DNA: TGTGCCAGCATTCCGGACTTCCCATGGAACACCGGGGAGCTGTTTTTT.

V usage is TRBV28 and J usage is TRBJ2-7; a possible D gene is TRBD1 (5 bases). CDR1 and CDR2 from the germline V gene are MDHEN and SYDVKM. V was trimmed by 4 bases and J by 2 bases, leaving 12 bases between them. The CDR3 extends over 14 amino acids. The CDR3 DNA sequence: TGTGCCAGCAGTTATTTCGGACAAGCCTACGAGCAGTACTTC. Translated: CASSYFGQAYEQYF.

V usage is TRBV20-1 and J usage is TRBJ1-5; no clear D. Germline V gives CDR1 DFQATT, CDR2 SNEGSKA (reference sequence). This CDR3 is 12 amino acids long. V was shortened by 6 bases and J by 0 bases, with 6 bases between the two germline ends. CDR3: CSAVGSNQPQHF. In DNA, the CDR3 is TGCAGTGCAGTGGGTAGCAATCAGCCCCAGCATTTT.

DNA of the CDR3: TGCAGTGCTAGAGCCCGGGACAGGGGTACAGATACGCAGTATTTT. This translates into CSARARDRGTDTQYF. The J gene is TRBJ2-3, the V gene TRBV20-1, with 10 bases matching TRBD1. The CDR3 loop spans 15 amino acids. Germline-derived CDR1 and CDR2 are DFQATT and SNEGSKA (reference sequence). Unmatched junction bases numbered 4, after V lost 1 base and J lost 3 bases.

This clonotype has just one count. V gene TRBV7-6 combines with J gene TRBJ2-2; maybe TRBD1 (6 bases). The CDR3 is 14 amino acids. Trimming shortened V by 5 bases and J by 4 bases, and 11 bases separated the two germline ends. From germline, CDR1 is SGHVS and CDR2 FNYEAQ. CDR3 sequence: CASSMGASTGELFF. The CDR3 DNA reads as TGTGCCAGCAGCATGGGGGCGAGCACCGGGGAGCTGTTTTTT.

This clonotype is a singleton in its sample. This chain joins TRBV12-3 or TRBV12-4 and TRBJ2-3; possible D gene TRBD1, 6 bases. Trimming shortened V by 4 bases and J by 4 bases, and 15 bases separated the two germline ends. The CDR3 has 15 amino acids. CDR3 sequence: CASSSGTSSADTQYF. CDR3 nucleotides: TGTGCCAGCAGTTCAGGGACATCGAGCGCAGATACGCAGTATTTT.

About this clonotype itself: With a much larger clone just one base away, this may be a read error. The chain links TRBV9 to TRBJ2-5, with TRBD2 identical over 13 bases. V was clipped by 4 bases and J by 4 bases; unmatched bases: 4. Germline CDR1 reads SGDLS; CDR2 reads YYNGEE. The length of the CDR3 is 15 residues. The CDR3 reads CASSSRTSGRETQYF. Here the CDR3 DNA reads TGTGCCAGCAGCTCGCGGACTAGCGGGAGAGAGACCCAGTACTTC.

Of note for this clonotype: Germline is not matched at one junction end, which may reflect a read error. This chain uses TRBV29-1 with TRBJ2-5; 8 bases align to TRBD1. The germline gives CDR1 SQVTM, CDR2 ANQGSEA. CDR3 length equals 14 residues. The CDR3 DNA follows: TGCAGCGTTGAACGACAGGGGTGGCAAGAGACCCATTACTTC. This translates into CSVERQGWQETHYF.

This clonotype has more than one count but fewer than ten. V is TRBV6-6 and J is TRBJ2-7; tentatively, D is TRBD2 (5 bases). V was clipped by 10 bases and J by 3 bases, with 16 bases between them. Germline CDR1 reads MNHNY; CDR2 reads SVGAGI (reference sequence). The CDR3 has 13 residues. DNA for the CDR3: TGTGCCACTGGAGGACCGACCCTCTACGAGCAGTACTTC. Protein sequence: CATGGPTLYEQYF.

The rearrangement uses TRBV9 and TRBJ2-3; D is perhaps TRBD2 (5 bases). The CDR3 is made up of 15 amino acids. Trimming took 0 bases from V and 5 from J, leaving 13 bases between them. CDR1 SGDLS and CDR2 YYNGEE come from the germline V gene. CDR3 protein: CASSVGVTAGDTQYF. The CDR3 region has the DNA TGTGCCAGCAGCGTAGGCGTCACCGCGGGAGATACGCAGTATTTT.

This chain joins TRBV11-2 and TRBJ1-1; the match to TRBD1 covers 8 bases. Germline loops: CDR1 SGHAT, CDR2 FQNNGV. This CDR3 contains 14 residues. The V segment lost 5 bases and the J segment 2 bases; nucleotides outside the gene matches: 4. The CDR3: CASSAGQANTEAFF. The CDR3 DNA sequence: TGTGCCAGCAGCGCGGGACAGGCCAACACTGAAGCTTTCTTT.

A remark on this clonotype: Since a much larger clone is just one base distant, this may be a read error. The V call is TRBV12-3 or TRBV12-4, the J call TRBJ2-5; 8 bases fit TRBD2. The CDR3 has 14 residues. CDR3 protein: CVSSYGGASETQYF. The CDR3 nucleotides are TGTGTCAGCAGTTACGGGGGGGCCTCGGAGACCCAGTACTTC.

This clonotype has more than one count but fewer than ten. The CDR3 loop reads CSAAGGDEQFF. The DNA for the CDR3 is TGCAGTGCCGCCGGAGGGGATGAGCAGTTCTTC. The chain links TRBV20-1 to TRBJ2-1; a weak D match, TRBD2 (6 bases). This CDR3 contains 11 residues. Germline V gives CDR1 DFQATT, CDR2 SNEGSKA (reference sequence). Trimming left V 6 bases short and J 8 bases short, with 11 bases between.